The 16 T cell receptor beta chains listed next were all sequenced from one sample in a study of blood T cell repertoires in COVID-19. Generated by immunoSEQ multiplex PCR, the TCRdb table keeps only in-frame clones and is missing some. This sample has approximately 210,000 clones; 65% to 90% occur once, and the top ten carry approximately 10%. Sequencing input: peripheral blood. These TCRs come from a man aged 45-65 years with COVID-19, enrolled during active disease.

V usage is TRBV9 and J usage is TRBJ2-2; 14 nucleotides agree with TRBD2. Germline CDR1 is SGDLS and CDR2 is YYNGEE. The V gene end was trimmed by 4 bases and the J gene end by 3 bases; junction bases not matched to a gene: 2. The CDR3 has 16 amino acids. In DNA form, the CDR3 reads TGTGCCAGCAGCATGGGACTAGCGGGAGACACCGGGGAGCTGTTTTTT. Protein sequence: CASSMGLAGDTGELFF.

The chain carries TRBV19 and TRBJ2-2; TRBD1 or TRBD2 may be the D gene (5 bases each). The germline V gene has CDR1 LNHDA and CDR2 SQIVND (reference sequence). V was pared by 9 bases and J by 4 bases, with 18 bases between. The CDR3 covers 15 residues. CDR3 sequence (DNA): TGTGCCAGCAGAATAGAGGGAAGGGGCACCGGGGAGCTGTTTTTT. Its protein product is CASRIEGRGTGELFF.

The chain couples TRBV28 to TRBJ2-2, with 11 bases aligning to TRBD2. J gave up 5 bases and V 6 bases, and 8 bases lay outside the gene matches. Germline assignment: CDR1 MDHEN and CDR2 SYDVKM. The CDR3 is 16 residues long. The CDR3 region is CASRTRLAGQTGELFF. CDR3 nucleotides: TGTGCCAGCAGAACCCGACTAGCGGGGCAGACCGGGGAGCTGTTTTTT.

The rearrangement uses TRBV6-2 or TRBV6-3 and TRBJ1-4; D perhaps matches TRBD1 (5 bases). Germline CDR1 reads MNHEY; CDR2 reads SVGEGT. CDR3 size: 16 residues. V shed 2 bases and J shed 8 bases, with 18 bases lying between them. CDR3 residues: CASSYDPGTGGEKLFF. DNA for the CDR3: TGTGCCAGCAGTTACGACCCCGGGACCGGGGGGGAAAAACTGTTTTTT.

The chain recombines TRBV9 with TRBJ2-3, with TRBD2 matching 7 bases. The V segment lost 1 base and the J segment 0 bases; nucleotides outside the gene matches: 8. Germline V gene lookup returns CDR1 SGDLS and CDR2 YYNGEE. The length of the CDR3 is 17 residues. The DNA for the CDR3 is TGTGCCAGCAGCGTAAGAGCGGGGACCTTTAGCACAGATACGCAGTATTTT. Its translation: CASSVRAGTFSTDTQYF.

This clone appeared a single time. CDR3 nucleotides: TGTGCCAGCAGCTTAAGGCCAGGGTTAGATGGCTACACCTTC. It codes for CASSLRPGLDGYTF. The chain combines TRBV7-2 with TRBJ1-2, with TRBD1 as a possible D gene (5 bases). V lost 2 bases and J 6 bases, leaving 13 bases between the germline ends. This CDR3 has 14 residues. Germline CDR1 reads SGHTA; CDR2 reads FQGNSA.

The DNA of the CDR3 is TGTGCCAGCAGCGAGAGACAGGAAACAGATACGCAGTATTTT. Its translation: CASSERQETDTQYF. V is TRBV9 and J is TRBJ2-3; a possible D gene is TRBD1 (6 bases). CDR1 and CDR2 from the germline V gene are SGDLS and YYNGEE. V was pared by 3 bases and J by 3 bases, with 11 bases between. This CDR3 contains 14 residues.

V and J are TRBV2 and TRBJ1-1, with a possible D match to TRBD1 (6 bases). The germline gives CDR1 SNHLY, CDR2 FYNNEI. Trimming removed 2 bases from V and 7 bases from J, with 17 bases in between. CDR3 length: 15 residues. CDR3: CASSEWGQGQGEAFF. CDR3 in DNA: TGTGCCAGCAGTGAATGGGGCCAGGGGCAAGGTGAAGCTTTCTTT.

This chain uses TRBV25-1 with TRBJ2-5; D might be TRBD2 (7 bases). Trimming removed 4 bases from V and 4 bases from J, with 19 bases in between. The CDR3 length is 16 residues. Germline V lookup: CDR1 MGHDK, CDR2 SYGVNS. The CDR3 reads CASSGWRGGRGETQYF. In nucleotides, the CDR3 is TGTGCCAGCAGTGGCTGGAGGGGGGGGCGTGGAGAGACCCAGTACTTC.

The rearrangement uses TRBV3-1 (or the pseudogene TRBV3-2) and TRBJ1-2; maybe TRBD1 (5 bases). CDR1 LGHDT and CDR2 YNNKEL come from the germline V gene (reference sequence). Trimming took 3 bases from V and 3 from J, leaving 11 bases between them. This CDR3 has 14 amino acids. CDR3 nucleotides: TGTGCCAGCAGCCAGTGGACAAGCGACTATGGCTACACCTTC. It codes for CASSQWTSDYGYTF.

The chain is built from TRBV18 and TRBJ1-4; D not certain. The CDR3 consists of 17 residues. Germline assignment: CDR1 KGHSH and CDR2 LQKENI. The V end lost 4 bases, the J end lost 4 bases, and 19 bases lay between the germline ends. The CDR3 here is CASSRFSELEVNEKLFF. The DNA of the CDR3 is TGTGCCAGCTCACGATTCTCGGAGCTAGAGGTTAATGAAAAACTGTTTTTT.

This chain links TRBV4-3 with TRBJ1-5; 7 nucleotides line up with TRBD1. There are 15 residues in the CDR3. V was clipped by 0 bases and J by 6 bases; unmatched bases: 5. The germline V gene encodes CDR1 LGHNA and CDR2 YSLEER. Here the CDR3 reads CASSQDGDRAQPQHF. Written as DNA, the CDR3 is TGCGCCAGCAGCCAAGATGGAGACAGGGCTCAGCCCCAGCATTTT.

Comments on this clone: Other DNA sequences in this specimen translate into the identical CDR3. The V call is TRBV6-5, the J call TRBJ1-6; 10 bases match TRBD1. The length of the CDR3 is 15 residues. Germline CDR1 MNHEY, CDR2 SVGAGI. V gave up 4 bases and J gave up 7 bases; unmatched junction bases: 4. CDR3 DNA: TGTGCCAGCAGTTCCCGGGACAGGGGAAATTCACCCCTCCACTTT. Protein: CASSSRDRGNSPLHF.

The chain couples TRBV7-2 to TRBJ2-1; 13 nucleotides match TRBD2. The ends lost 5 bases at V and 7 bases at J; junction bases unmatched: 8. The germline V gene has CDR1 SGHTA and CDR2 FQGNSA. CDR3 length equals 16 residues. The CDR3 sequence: CASSLWTSGSWNEQFF. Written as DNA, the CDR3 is TGTGCCAGCAGCCTCTGGACTAGCGGGAGTTGGAATGAGCAGTTCTTC. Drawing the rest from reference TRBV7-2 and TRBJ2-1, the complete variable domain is GAGVSQSPSNKVTEKGKDVELRCDPISGHTALYWYRQSLGQGLEFLIYFQGNSAPDKSGLPSDRFSAERTGGSVSTLTIQRTQQEDSAVYLCASSLWTSGSWNEQFFGPGTRLTVL.

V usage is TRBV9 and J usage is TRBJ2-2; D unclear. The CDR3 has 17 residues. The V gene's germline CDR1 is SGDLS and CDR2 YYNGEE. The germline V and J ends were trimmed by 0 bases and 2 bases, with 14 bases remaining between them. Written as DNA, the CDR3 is TGTGCCAGCAGCGTAGTTCTCGGAACTACTAACACCGGGGAGCTGTTTTTT. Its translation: CASSVVLGTTNTGELFF.

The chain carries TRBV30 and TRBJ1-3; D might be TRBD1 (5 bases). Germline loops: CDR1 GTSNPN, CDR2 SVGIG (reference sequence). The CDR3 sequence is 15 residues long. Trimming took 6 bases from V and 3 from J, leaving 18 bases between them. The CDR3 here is CACLGGARLGNTIYF. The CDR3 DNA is TGTGCCTGCCTGGGGGGAGCACGGCTTGGAAACACCATATATTTT.